Shown below are 25 T cell receptor beta chains from a single sample sequenced in a study of regulatory T cells in long-lasting Graves disease (dated by TCRdb to about 2021). The method was multiplex PCR. Sequencing instrument: Illumina HiSeq 4000. CDR3 regions were amplified by Arm-PCR with iRepertoire HTBI primers to construct TCR beta libraries. The public sequencing data were trimmed at Q25 with fastp and processed into clonotypes with MiXCR by TCRdb, which kept only in-frame beta chains. Entries are consolidated by CDR3 protein sequence, retaining the most common genes and DNA. For this sample the table gives 450,000 to 500,000 distinct CDR3 sequences, of which about 16% were detected only once. In total, the top ten clones hold 9% to 15% of the sample. In light of the paper, this sample's time point label describes: newly diagnosed GD, antithyroid drugs for less than 3 months. For both TCR sequencing and RNA sequencing, RNA was extracted from PBMCs in TRIzol.

The data also belong to a second study, concerning T cells in Graves' hyperthyroidism and ophthalmopathy.

The material sequenced was peripheral blood mononuclear cells (PBMCs), taken at new diagnosis, from a patient treated with antithyroid drugs. These TCRs come from a man in his forties with Graves disease. Donor details come from another sample of the same person, matched by shared clones.

The chain combines TRBV5-5 with TRBJ1-5, with D perhaps matching TRBD1 (6 bases). V was shortened by 4 bases and J by 4 bases, with 21 bases between the two germline ends. The CDR3 runs 17 residues. Germline assignment: CDR1 SGHKS and CDR2 YYEKEE (reference sequence). The CDR3 loop reads CASSATAGVSNNQPQHF. The DNA for the CDR3 is TGTGCCAGCAGCGCTACCGCAGGGGTATCCAATAATCAGCCCCAGCATTTT.

The J gene is TRBJ2-3, the V gene TRBV20-1, with D uncertain. Trimming took off 1 base at V and 2 bases at J, with 10 bases between the two ends. This CDR3 is built from 14 residues. CDR1 DFQATT and CDR2 SNEGSKA come from the germline V gene (reference sequence). CDR3 DNA sequence: TGCAGTGCTAGAGGTAGTCTAGACACAGATACGCAGTATTTT. This sequence encodes CSARGSLDTDTQYF.

This clonotype has a count of ten or more. This chain links TRBV28 with TRBJ1-1; the match to TRBD1 covers 9 bases. Per germline, CDR1 MDHEN and CDR2 SYDVKM. The CDR3 is 15 residues long. Trimming took 2 bases from V and 5 from J; bases not matched to a gene: 6. The CDR3 sequence: CASSLRTGVMTEAFF. CDR3 DNA: TGTGCCAGCAGTTTAAGGACAGGGGTAATGACTGAAGCTTTCTTT.

This clonotype came up many times. The CDR3 nucleotides read TGTGCCAGCAACCTGGGAGAAGCGAACACTGAAGCTTTCTTT. Amino acids: CASNLGEANTEAFF. The chain has TRBV3-1 and TRBJ1-1; unclear D gene. This CDR3 contains 14 residues. Germline values: CDR1 LGHDT, CDR2 YNNKEL (reference sequence). Trimming took 7 bases from V and 1 from J, leaving 13 bases between them.

This clonotype has a handful of counts. This sequence joins TRBV5-1 and TRBJ1-1; D is unclear. The CDR3 sequence is 13 residues long. Germline CDR1 SGHRS, CDR2 YFSETQ. V dropped 3 bases and J dropped 10 bases, with 16 bases sitting between them. Here the CDR3 reads CASSSGPIGPAFF. The CDR3 nucleotides are TGCGCCAGCAGCTCCGGACCCATAGGCCCAGCTTTCTTT.

This clonotype has ten or more counts. The chain combines TRBV2 with TRBJ2-7; the D is unclear. The CDR3 length is 14 residues. Between the trimmed V and J ends, which lost 2 bases and 0 bases, there was a span of 8 bases. Per the germline V gene, CDR1 is SNHLY and CDR2 is FYNNEI. CDR3 nucleotides: TGTGCCAGCAGTGAAAGGGCAGTCTCCTACGAGCAGTACTTC. It encodes CASSERAVSYEQYF.

This clonotype showed up many times. The CDR3 DNA sequence: TGTGCCTGGAGTGCGGGAAACTATGGCTACACCTTC. Amino acids: CAWSAGNYGYTF. The chain joins TRBV30 to TRBJ1-2; no clear D. V was shortened by 1 base and J by 2 bases, with 5 bases between the two germline ends. Germline V gene sequence: CDR1 GTSNPN, CDR2 SVGIG (reference sequence). This CDR3 spans 12 amino acids.

V gene TRBV28 combines with J gene TRBJ2-7; D gene unclear. Germline values: CDR1 MDHEN, CDR2 SYDVKM. The CDR3 loop spans 14 amino acids. Trimming took off 5 bases at V and 4 bases at J, with 15 bases between the two ends. DNA of the CDR3: TGTGCCAGCAGTACAAGACGTCCTACTTACGAGCAGTACTTC. The encoded protein is CASSTRRPTYEQYF.

This clonotype has a count of ten or more. This rearrangement joins TRBV2 to TRBJ1-2; 8 bases map to TRBD1. The CDR3 totals 15 residues. The junction had 13 bases not matched to a gene; V was cut back by 6 bases and J by 7 bases. Germline CDR1 SNHLY, CDR2 FYNNEI. CDR3 in DNA: TGTGCCAGCAGAAACGGCAGGGGGCTACCCGGTGGCTACACCTTC. Translation gives CASRNGRGLPGGYTF.

CDR3 nucleotides: TGCAGCGTGGTGGGTGGCTATGGCTACACCTTC. This gives the protein CSVVGGYGYTF. The chain recombines TRBV29-1 with TRBJ1-2, with no clear D. The length of the CDR3 is 11 residues. V lost 6 bases and J 4 bases, leaving 9 bases between the germline ends. Germline CDR1 is SQVTM and CDR2 is ANQGSEA.

This clonotype showed up just a few times. The J gene is TRBJ2-7, the V gene TRBV29-1; tentative D call: TRBD1 (6 bases). V was shortened by 4 bases and J by 3 bases, with 10 bases between the two germline ends. The length of the CDR3 is 12 residues. The germline gives CDR1 SQVTM, CDR2 ANQGSEA. This CDR3 reads CSVGQVGYEQYF. The CDR3 DNA follows: TGCAGCGTTGGACAGGTAGGCTACGAGCAGTACTTC.

This clonotype was seen ten or more times. The V and J genes are TRBV7-6 and TRBJ2-1; D tentatively reads TRBD1 or TRBD2 (5 bases each). The CDR3 has 16 amino acids. V shed 4 bases and J shed 4 bases, with 17 bases lying between them. Per the germline V gene, CDR1 is SGHVS and CDR2 is FNYEAQ. CDR3 sequence: CASSSLGTKRYNEQFF. CDR3 nucleotide sequence: TGTGCCAGCAGCTCCCTCGGGACCAAGAGGTACAATGAGCAGTTCTTC.

This clonotype came up many times. This rearrangement joins TRBV5-1 to TRBJ1-1; D not certain. Germline V gene lookup returns CDR1 SGHRS and CDR2 YFSETQ. V lost 5 bases to trimming and J lost 0 bases, with 14 bases between them. The length of the CDR3 is 15 residues. The CDR3 loop is CASRSVSGMNTEAFF. As DNA, the CDR3 is TGCGCCAGCAGGAGTGTGTCTGGGATGAACACTGAAGCTTTCTTT. The variable domain in full, completed from reference TRBV5-1 and TRBJ1-1, reads KAGVTQTPRYLIKTRGQQVTLSCSPISGHRSVSWYQQTPGQGLQFLFEYFSETQRNKGNFPGRFSGRQFSNSRSEMNVSTLELGDSALYLCASRSVSGMNTEAFFGQGTRLTVV.

This clonotype was seen many times. This sequence joins TRBV30 and TRBJ2-7; 8 positions agree with TRBD1. The CDR3 has 14 residues. CDR1 is GTSNPN, CDR2 SVGIG, per germline (reference sequence). The trim removed 2 bases at V and 2 bases at J, leaving 5 bases unmatched. The CDR3: CAWSTGTGPYEQYF. CDR3 DNA: TGTGCCTGGAGTACCGGGACAGGTCCCTACGAGCAGTACTTC.

Many counts were recorded for this clonotype. The rearrangement links TRBV5-6 to TRBJ2-1, with D perhaps matching TRBD1 or TRBD2 (5 bases each). Trimming pared 2 bases from V and 4 bases from J, leaving 13 bases between. Germline CDR1 SGHDT, CDR2 YYEEEE. CDR3 size: 15 residues. The CDR3 DNA follows: TGTGCCAGCAGCTTCTTACAGGACTCGTACAATGAGCAGTTCTTC. Its protein is CASSFLQDSYNEQFF.

This clonotype was observed at least ten times. The chain recombines TRBV29-1 with TRBJ2-1; TRBD2 matches at 8 bases. Unmatched junction bases numbered 17, after V lost 8 bases and J lost 8 bases. The CDR3 runs 15 residues. CDR1 is SQVTM, CDR2 ANQGSEA, per germline. CDR3 sequence reads: CSSKSRLARGDEQFF. DNA of the CDR3: TGCAGCTCGAAGAGCCGACTAGCGAGGGGCGATGAGCAGTTCTTC.

The chain links TRBV3-1 to TRBJ2-6; D not certain. This CDR3 has 15 amino acids. Trimming took 0 bases from V and 3 from J, leaving 6 bases between them. CDR1 LGHDT and CDR2 YNNKEL come from the germline V gene (reference sequence). In nucleotides, the CDR3 is TGTGCCAGCAGCCAAGATGGAAATGGGGCCAACGTCCTGACTTTC. Its protein product is CASSQDGNGANVLTF.

In its sample, this clonotype is medium-sized (0.01 to 0.1%). V usage is TRBV7-2 and J usage is TRBJ2-1; D perhaps matches TRBD2 (5 bases). CDR1 and CDR2 (germline): SGHTA, FQGNSA. This CDR3 is built from 15 residues. The germline V and J ends were trimmed by 2 bases and 4 bases, with 12 bases remaining between them. The CDR3: CASSLRAEPYNEQFF. The CDR3 DNA reads TGTGCCAGCAGCTTACGAGCGGAGCCTTACAATGAGCAGTTCTTC.

This clonotype was picked up many times. This chain joins TRBV24-1 and TRBJ2-1; the D gene is possibly TRBD1 (5 bases). Germline assignment: CDR1 KGHDR and CDR2 SFDVKD. The V end lost 0 bases, the J end lost 10 bases, and 9 bases lay between the germline ends. CDR3 length equals 13 residues. CDR3 nucleotides: TGTGCCACCAGTGATTTGCAGGGAAGAGAGCAGTTCTTC. Its translation is CATSDLQGREQFF.

This clonotype was found a few times. V is TRBV7-9 and J is TRBJ2-5; D call uncertain. The CDR3 totals 15 residues. Germline values: CDR1 SEHNR, CDR2 FQNEAQ (reference sequence). Trimming shortened V by 5 bases and J by 5 bases, and 18 bases separated the two germline ends. The CDR3 bases are TGTGCCAGCAGCGAAGGGTTATCGGGTCGGGAGACCCAGTACTTC. Protein: CASSEGLSGRETQYF. Together with reference TRBV7-9 and TRBJ2-5, the CDR3 gives the full variable domain: DTGVSQNPRHKITKRGQNVTFRCDPISEHNRLYWYRQTLGQGPEFLTYFQNEAQLEKSRLLSDRFSAERPKGSFSTLEIQRTEQGDSAMYLCASSEGLSGRETQYFGPGTRLLVL.

This sequence joins TRBV5-4 and TRBJ2-2; 7 bases fit TRBD2. The V gene's germline CDR1 is SGHNT and CDR2 YYREEE (reference sequence). The CDR3 length is 18 residues. With 2 bases clipped from V and 3 bases from J, the junction kept 13 bases outside the gene matches. The CDR3 sequence is CASSFRLAPVRDTGELFF. The CDR3 DNA is TGTGCCAGCAGCTTTAGACTAGCTCCTGTCAGGGACACCGGGGAGCTGTTTTTT.

Worth noting for this clonotype: A read error is possible here, since a much larger clone lies one base away. This chain joins TRBV3-1 and TRBJ2-1; 12 positions match TRBD2. V was clipped by 0 bases and J by 9 bases; unmatched bases: 12. From germline, CDR1 is LGHDT and CDR2 YNNKEL (reference sequence). The CDR3 is 18 amino acids. CDR3 sequence (DNA): TGTGCCAGCAGCCAAGAGTGGGCTAGCGGGGGGGCTTTTGGTGAGCAGTTCTTC. Amino acids: CASSQEWASGGAFGEQFF.

In the case of this clonotype: Being one base from a much bigger clone, this may be a read error. The V gene is TRBV28, the J gene TRBJ2-1; 11 nucleotides agree with TRBD1. Germline-derived CDR1 and CDR2 are MDHEN and SYDVKM. The CDR3 covers 13 residues. DNA for the CDR3: TGTGCCGGCAGGACAGGGGGCCTCAATGAGCAGTTCTTC. It specifies CAGRTGGLNEQFF. The variable domain in full, with the rest retrieved from reference TRBV28 and TRBJ2-1, is DVKVTQSSRYLVKRTGEKVFLECVQDMDHENMFWYRQDPGLGLRLIYFSYDVKMKEKGDIPEGYSVSREKKERFSLILESASTNQTSMYLCAGRTGGLNEQFFGPGTRLTVL.

This clonotype was seen only a few times. V and J are TRBV19 and TRBJ1-5, with 7 bases fitting TRBD1. From germline, CDR1 is LNHDA and CDR2 SQIVND (reference sequence). The CDR3 contains 15 residues. J gave up 0 bases and V 8 bases, and 7 bases lay outside the gene matches. This chain's CDR3 is CASQYRGYSNQPQHF. The CDR3 DNA follows: TGTGCCAGTCAGTACAGGGGTTATAGCAATCAGCCCCAGCATTTT.

This clonotype was counted ten times or more. This chain connects TRBV7-9 to TRBJ2-2; 7 bases match TRBD2. Germline values: CDR1 SEHNR, CDR2 FQNEAQ (reference sequence). This CDR3 is built from 16 residues. With V trimmed by 4 bases and J by 3 bases, 8 bases remained unmatched. The CDR3 DNA reads TGTGCCAGCAGCTCAAGACTAGCTCCGGACACCGGGGAGCTGTTTTTT. Amino acid sequence: CASSSRLAPDTGELFF.